Listed here are 11 T cell receptor beta chains from one sample, sequenced in a study of T-cell memory formation after mild COVID-19. Using its own MiXCR run on the 5' RACE reads, TCRdb lists one record per CDR3 protein. The sample records about 110,000 distinct CDR3 sequences, over 15% being singletons. Sequences were obtained from PBMCs or a T cell subset sorted from them (not recorded which). Receptors originate from a man in his late teens or twenties who had mild COVID-19 (a few samples of this study predate the infection). Cell type and time point are not known.

The V call is TRBV27, the J call TRBJ2-1; 14 positions agree with TRBD2. The CDR3 spans 18 residues. The trim removed 6 bases at V and 12 bases at J, leaving 19 bases unmatched. CDR1 is MNHEY, CDR2 SMNVEV, per germline (reference sequence). In nucleotides, the CDR3 is TGTGCCAGCAGCACCTACGGGACGCAGACTAGCGGGGGGGCCACGCAGTTCTTC. Encoded protein: CASSTYGTQTSGGATQFF.

This clonotype was recorded once. The chain combines TRBV3-1 with TRBJ2-6, with D possibly being TRBD1 (5 bases). V was cut by 8 bases and J by 1 base, with 6 bases left in between. The CDR3 length is 13 residues. The germline V gene has CDR1 LGHDT and CDR2 YNNKEL (reference sequence). CDR3 sequence: CASAGSGANVLTF. DNA for the CDR3: TGTGCCAGCGCAGGGTCTGGGGCCAACGTCCTGACTTTC.

This clonotype was recorded many times. This chain uses TRBV7-3 with TRBJ2-5; 7 bases agree with TRBD1. The trim removed 5 bases at V and 2 bases at J, leaving 5 bases unmatched. The CDR3 has 14 residues. From germline, CDR1 is SGHTA and CDR2 FQGTGA. This CDR3 reads CASSPTGVQETQYF. The CDR3 DNA follows: TGTGCCAGCAGCCCTACAGGGGTGCAAGAGACCCAGTACTTC. The whole variable domain, filled in from reference TRBV7-3 and TRBJ2-5, reads GAGVSQTPSNKVTEKGKYVELRCDPISGHTALYWYRQSLGQGPEFLIYFQGTGAADDSGLPNDRFFAVRPEGSVSTLKIQRTERGDSAVYLCASSPTGVQETQYFGPGTRLLVL.

This clonotype occurred a few times. The V gene is TRBV5-1, the J gene TRBJ2-5; TRBD2 aligns across 11 bases. CDR1 is SGHRS, CDR2 YFSETQ, per germline. V lost 4 bases and J lost 4; bases outside the gene matches: 9. This CDR3 is 16 amino acids long. The CDR3 sequence is CASSTMTSGVAETQYF. Here the CDR3 DNA reads TGCGCCAGCAGCACGATGACTAGCGGGGTAGCAGAGACCCAGTACTTC.

The chain recombines TRBV7-2 with TRBJ2-4, with a tentative D call TRBD2 (6 bases). Germline V lookup: CDR1 SGHTA, CDR2 FQGNSA. V was cut by 4 bases and J by 0 bases, with 16 bases left in between. The CDR3 spans 17 residues. CDR3 DNA sequence: TGTGCCAGCAGCTCCGCCGGGTTGGGGGGAGCCAAAAACATTCAGTACTTC. It specifies CASSSAGLGGAKNIQYF.

This clonotype was seen more than once but under ten times. A read error may account for a junction end that differs from germline. The V and J genes are TRBV7-7 and TRBJ2-5; the D call may be TRBD1 or TRBD2 (5 bases each). Germline CDR1 is SSHAT and CDR2 is FNYEAQ (reference sequence). This CDR3 is built from 13 residues. CDR3 in amino acids: CASSEGHQETQYF. CDR3 nucleotide sequence: TGTGCTAGCAGCGAGGGACACCAAGAGACCCAGTACTTC.

This clonotype was seen only a few times. The chain links TRBV12-3 or TRBV12-4 to TRBJ2-2; D is unclear. V was trimmed by 7 bases and J by 4 bases, leaving 19 bases between them. CDR3 length equals 16 residues. The CDR3: CASNGYSSQPTGELFF. CDR3 sequence (DNA): TGTGCCAGCAATGGCTACAGCTCACAACCCACCGGGGAGCTGTTTTTT.

The chain links TRBV4-2 to TRBJ2-5; D is perhaps TRBD1 (5 bases). The CDR3 runs 14 residues. Per the germline V gene, CDR1 is LGHNA and CDR2 is YNFKEQ. V dropped 1 base and J dropped 3 bases, with 9 bases sitting between them. The CDR3 coding sequence is TGTGCCAGCAGCCAAGCTGCCAGGGAAGAGACCCAGTACTTC. This encodes CASSQAAREETQYF.

The V and J genes are TRBV6-2 or TRBV6-3 and TRBJ2-3; 7 nucleotides line up with TRBD2. The V gene end was trimmed by 2 bases and the J gene end by 2 bases; junction bases not matched to a gene: 7. The V gene's germline CDR1 is MNHEY and CDR2 SVGEGT. This CDR3 is 16 amino acids long. The CDR3: CASSYGGLAVTDTQYF. CDR3 nucleotides: TGTGCCAGCAGTTACGGCGGGCTAGCGGTCACAGATACGCAGTATTTT.

This chain links TRBV20-1 with TRBJ2-3; weak D call: TRBD2 (6 bases). CDR1 DFQATT and CDR2 SNEGSKA come from the germline V gene (reference sequence). Trimming shortened V by 5 bases and J by 0 bases, and 15 bases separated the two germline ends. CDR3 length equals 15 residues. The CDR3 sequence is CSAFFRGASTDTQYF. The CDR3 nucleotides are TGCAGTGCTTTCTTCCGCGGGGCTAGCACAGATACGCAGTATTTT.

This clonotype was picked up a small number of times. The chain employs TRBV5-1 and TRBJ2-3, with D tentatively TRBD1 (6 bases). CDR1 is SGHRS, CDR2 YFSETQ, per germline. The germline V and J ends were trimmed by 1 base and 6 bases, with 12 bases remaining between them. CDR3 size: 14 residues. CDR3 amino acids: CASSLRVTGDTQYF. As DNA, the CDR3 is TGCGCCAGCAGCTTGAGGGTTACAGGGGATACGCAGTATTTT.